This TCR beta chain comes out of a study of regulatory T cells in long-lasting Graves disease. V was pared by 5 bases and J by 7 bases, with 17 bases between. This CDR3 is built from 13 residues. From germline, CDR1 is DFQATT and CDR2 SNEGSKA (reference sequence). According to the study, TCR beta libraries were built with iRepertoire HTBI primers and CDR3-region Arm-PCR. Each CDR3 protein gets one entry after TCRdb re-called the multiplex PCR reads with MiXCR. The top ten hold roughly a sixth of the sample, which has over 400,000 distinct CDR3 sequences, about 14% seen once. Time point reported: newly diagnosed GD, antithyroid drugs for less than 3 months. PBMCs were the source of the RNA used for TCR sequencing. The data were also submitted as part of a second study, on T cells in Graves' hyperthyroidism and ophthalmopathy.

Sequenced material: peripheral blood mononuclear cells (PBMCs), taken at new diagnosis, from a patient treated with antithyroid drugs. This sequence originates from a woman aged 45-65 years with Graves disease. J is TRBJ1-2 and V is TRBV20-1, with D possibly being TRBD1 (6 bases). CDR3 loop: CSASRGVPGGYTF. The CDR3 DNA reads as TGCAGTGCTTCTAGGGGGGTACCGGGTGGCTACACCTTC.